The 20 T cell receptor beta chains presented below share a single source sample, sequenced in a study of CD8+ T cells in alopecia areata. cDNA reverse transcribed from extracted RNA served as the sequencing template. The data were produced by immunoSEQ multiplex PCR, yet TCRdb's version contains in-frame clones alone and is incomplete. The specimen gives about 120,000 clones without singletons; the ten biggest hold about 19%. Sample: lesional skin. Source of these receptors: a C3H/HeJ mouse with alopecia areata. The MHC haplotype recorded for the strain is H2-k.

As regards this clone: The genes and germline here are from mouse. The read ends 4 residues early relative to the CDR3; the germline J gene fills the gap. This chain joins TRBV1 and TRBJ2-7; maybe TRBD1 (5 bases). There are 14 residues in the CDR3. V lost 3 bases to trimming and J lost 0 bases, with 9 bases between them. Germline V CDR1 and CDR2: NSQYPW, LRSPGD (reference sequence). The CDR3 reads CTCSAPGPSYEQYF. Incomplete CDR3 DNA: TGCACCTGCAGTGCGCCAGGGCCCTCCTAT.

Remarks on this clone: Mouse germline and gene names are used. The read terminates 4 residues before the CDR3 end, so the remaining end is supplied by the germline J gene. The J gene is TRBJ2-2, the V gene TRBV13-3, with 10 positions matching TRBD2. Germline V gene data show CDR1 as NNHDY and CDR2 as SYVADS. Unmatched junction bases numbered 5, after V lost 5 bases and J lost 1 base. This CDR3 has 16 amino acids. CDR3 amino acids: CASSQTGGVNTGQLYF. The DNA read from the CDR3 is TGTGCCAGCAGCCAAACTGGGGGGGTAAACACCGGG.

This clone was detected only a few times. Gene names are mouse gene names. The CDR3 end falls 4 residues outside the read, so it is completed with the germline J gene. This chain joins TRBV13-3 and TRBJ2-5; D perhaps matches TRBD1 (5 bases). Between the trimmed V and J ends, which lost 2 bases and 0 bases, there was a span of 10 bases. This CDR3 is built from 15 residues. Germline V gene data show CDR1 as NNHDY and CDR2 as SYVADS. CDR3 loop: CASSDPGSNQDTQYF. CDR3 DNA (partial): TGTGCCAGCAGTGACCCAGGGTCTAACCAAGAC.

Worth noting for this clone: Germline and genes: mouse. The read gets to within 4 residues of the CDR3 end, and the germline J gene fills in the rest. The chain couples TRBV19 to TRBJ2-1; 8 positions agree with TRBD1. Germline values: CDR1 FNHDT, CDR2 SITEND (reference sequence). This CDR3 region has 15 residues. J lost 1 base, V lost 4 bases, and 4 bases had no gene match. CDR3: CASSPRQGNYAEQFF. Partial CDR3 DNA: TGTGCCAGCAGTCCCCGACAGGGGAACTATGCT.

Concerning this clone: Gene names are mouse gene names. The read comes to an end 4 residues before the CDR3 does, leaving the germline J gene to fill in the end. This chain joins TRBV13-3 and TRBJ2-2; 12 positions match TRBD1. Unmatched junction bases numbered 2, after V lost 0 bases and J lost 2 bases. The CDR3 covers 17 residues. Per the germline V gene, CDR1 is NNHDY and CDR2 is SYVADS. Partial CDR3 DNA: TGTGCCAGCAGTGATGGAGGGACAGGGGGCAACACCGGG. Translating it yields CASSDGGTGGNTG. Given in full, the CDR3 is CASSDGGTGGNTGQLYF. The complete variable domain, with remaining parts taken from reference TRBV13-3 and TRBJ2-2, reads EAAVTQSPRSKVAVTGGKVTLSCHQTNNHDYMYWYRQDTGHGLRLIHYSYVADSTEKGDIPDGYKASRPSQENFSLILELASLSQTAVYFCASSDGGTGGNTGQLYFGEGSKLTVL.

This clone was seen only a few times. Genes and germline are mouse. The DNA ends 4 residues before the CDR3 does, and the rest of the CDR3 is filled in from the germline J gene. The chain recombines TRBV1 with TRBJ2-4; 8 positions agree with TRBD2. Looked up from germline, CDR1 is NSQYPW and CDR2 is LRSPGD (reference sequence). V was pared by 0 bases and J by 2 bases, with 7 bases of the junction left unmatched. The CDR3 length is 17 residues. The part of the CDR3 DNA that was read is TGCACCTGCAGTGCAGATCCTGGGGGGTCCAATCAAAAC. It is translated as CTCSADPGGSNQN. In full, the CDR3 is CTCSADPGGSNQNTLYF.

On this clone itself: The listed TCRdb protein conflicts with the DNA translation at residue 13, and the protein shown is translated directly from the DNA. Gene and germline names: mouse. The missing CDR3 end, 3 residues past where the read stops, is filled in from the germline J gene. V gene TRBV1 combines with J gene TRBJ1-6, with 7 nucleotides matching TRBD1. TRBJ1-6 is identified as an open reading frame with a role that is uncertain. Germline V gene lookup returns CDR1 NSQYPW and CDR2 LRSPGD (reference sequence). This CDR3 has 16 residues. With 1 base clipped from V and 5 bases from J, the junction kept 5 bases outside the gene matches. The CDR3 bases that were read are TGCACCTGCAGTGCAGGAGCAGGGGGAAATAATTCGCCC. Protein sequence: CTCSAGAGGNNSP. In full, the CDR3 is CTCSAGAGGNNSPLYF.

As regards this clone: Gene names and germline refer to mouse. The read terminates 4 residues ahead of where the CDR3 ends, so the germline J gene completes it. The V and J genes are TRBV1 and TRBJ2-3; 9 nucleotides line up with TRBD2. J lost 1 base, V lost 0 bases, and 5 bases had no gene match. CDR1 and CDR2 from the germline V gene are NSQYPW and LRSPGD (reference sequence). This CDR3 region has 17 residues. CDR3 DNA (partial): TGCACCTGCAGTGCAGATCCCCTGGGGGGGGGTGCAGAA. Translation: CTCSADPLGGGAE. The complete CDR3 reads CTCSADPLGGGAETLYF.

Notes on this clone: Any gene name here is a mouse gene name. The read halts 4 residues ahead of the CDR3 end, with the missing end drawn from the germline J gene. This chain links TRBV13-3 with TRBJ1-4; weak D call: TRBD1 (6 bases). Germline assignment: CDR1 NNHDY and CDR2 SYVADS. The germline V and J ends were trimmed by 2 bases and 5 bases, with 13 bases remaining between them. This CDR3 has 15 amino acids. The CDR3 bases that were read are TGTGCCAGCAGTGAACAGGGATGGGGAAACGAA. This translates into CASSEQGWGNE. The whole CDR3 sequence is CASSEQGWGNERLFF.

This clone showed up just a few times. Gene names and germline match the mouse. The DNA ends 4 residues before the CDR3 does, and the rest of the CDR3 is filled in from the germline J gene. The V gene is TRBV19, the J gene TRBJ2-3, with D tentatively TRBD2 (6 bases). The V and J ends lost 0 bases and 1 base respectively, with 9 bases between them. The CDR3 extends over 15 amino acids. From germline, CDR1 is FNHDT and CDR2 SITEND (reference sequence). The covered CDR3 bases are TGTGCCAGCAGTATAGAGGCTGGGGGTGCAGAA. It specifies CASSIEAGGAE. The full CDR3 reads CASSIEAGGAETLYF.

As for this clone: Gene names are mouse gene names. Sequencing ends 4 residues short of the CDR3 end; the germline J gene provides the rest. The V and J genes are TRBV13-3 and TRBJ2-7; the D gene is possibly TRBD1 (6 bases). This CDR3 is built from 12 residues. V lost 6 bases, J lost 3 bases, and 10 bases lay in between. CDR1 is NNHDY, CDR2 SYVADS, per germline. Partial CDR3 DNA: TGTGCCAGCATGGGACAAATCTAT. This sequence encodes CASMGQIY. The full-length CDR3 reads as CASMGQIYEQYF.

This clone showed up many times. Genes here carry mouse names. The read stops 4 residues short of the end of the CDR3; the missing end is completed from the germline J gene. The V call is TRBV13-3, the J call TRBJ1-4; D is unresolved. V was trimmed by 0 bases and J by 0 bases, leaving 6 bases between them. CDR1 NNHDY and CDR2 SYVADS come from the germline V gene. The CDR3 has 15 amino acids. The CDR3 loop reads CASSDVHISNERLFF. CDR3 DNA, as far as it was read: TGTGCCAGCAGTGATGTGCACATTTCCAACGAA. Supplemented by reference TRBV13-3 and TRBJ1-4, the full variable domain reads EAAVTQSPRSKVAVTGGKVTLSCHQTNNHDYMYWYRQDTGHGLRLIHYSYVADSTEKGDIPDGYKASRPSQENFSLILELASLSQTAVYFCASSDVHISNERLFFGHGTKLSVL.

This clone was found a few times. Mouse germline and gene names are used. The read is 4 residues too short to cover the CDR3 end, so that end is filled in from the germline J gene. The chain employs TRBV16 and TRBJ1-2, with D possibly TRBD1 on 6 matching bases. From germline, CDR1 is SGHSA and CDR2 FRNQAP. The V gene lost 1 base and the J gene lost 2 bases, with 11 bases spanning the gap. CDR3 length equals 15 residues. This CDR3 reads CASSLGPGENSDYTF. The sequenced CDR3 bases are TGTGCAAGCAGCTTAGGCCCAGGGGAGAACTCC.

A remark on this clone: These gene names are mouse names. The read ends 4 residues early relative to the CDR3; the germline J gene fills the gap. This chain connects TRBV13-1 to TRBJ2-7; a weak D match, TRBD1 (6 bases). V was cut by 0 bases and J by 2 bases, with 9 bases left in between. This CDR3 contains 14 residues. Germline lookup yields CDR1 NSHNY and CDR2 SYGAGN. Incomplete CDR3 DNA: TGTGCCAGCAGTGATGGGGGACAAACCTAT. Its protein product is CASSDGGQTY. The whole CDR3 protein is CASSDGGQTYEQYF.

A few counts support this clone. DNA and listed protein disagree at residue 13, so the protein shown here was translated from the DNA. These gene names are mouse names. The CDR3 goes on 3 residues after the read ends, and that part is filled in from the germline J gene. Other DNA variants within this sample encode the same CDR3. The V call is TRBV19, the J call TRBJ1-3; the match to TRBD1 covers 7 bases. Germline V lookup: CDR1 FNHDT, CDR2 SITEND (reference sequence). J lost 0 bases, V lost 1 base, and 4 bases had no gene match. The CDR3 loop spans 16 amino acids. The sequenced CDR3 bases are TGTGCCAGCAGTATAAGGCAGGGGGGTTCTGGAAATACG. It codes for CASSIRQGGSGNT. The entire CDR3 reads CASSIRQGGSGNTLYF.

This clone was detected only a few times. The germline and genes are mouse ones. The CDR3 end is not reached by the read, which stops 4 residues before it; the germline J gene fills it in. The genes are TRBV13-1 and TRBJ2-1, with 10 bases lining up with TRBD1. Germline V CDR1 and CDR2: NSHNY, SYGAGN. The CDR3 totals 15 residues. After removal of 5 bases from V and 3 bases from J, the junction contained 5 bases not matched to a gene. The covered CDR3 bases are TGTGCCAGCAGCGCCGGGACAGGGGCCTATGCT. Translated, it gives CASSAGTGAYA. The full CDR3 protein reads CASSAGTGAYAEQFF.

This clone was detected a few times. The genes and germline here are from mouse. The read halts 4 residues ahead of the CDR3 end, with the missing end drawn from the germline J gene. The rearrangement uses TRBV13-3 and TRBJ1-1; tentative D call: TRBD1 (5 bases). Between the trimmed V and J ends, which lost 6 bases and 3 bases, there was a span of 12 bases. The CDR3 length is 13 residues. From germline, CDR1 is NNHDY and CDR2 SYVADS. The covered CDR3 bases are TGTGCCAGCACCTCAGGGAAGGACACA. This encodes CASTSGKDT. The full CDR3 reads CASTSGKDTEVFF.

This clone was counted many times. The genes are named according to mouse. The CDR3 is cut off 4 residues early in the read; its end comes from the germline J gene. The chain joins TRBV13-3 to TRBJ2-7; D gene unclear. Trimming removed 5 bases from V and 3 bases from J, with 6 bases in between. The CDR3 sequence is 11 residues long. Germline assignment: CDR1 NNHDY and CDR2 SYVADS. The DNA read from the CDR3 is TGTGCCAGCAGCCTCCTCTAT. Its translation: CASSLLY. The entire CDR3 reads CASSLLYEQYF.

This clone was found a few times. The gene names given are mouse names. The sequence runs out 4 residues before the end of the CDR3; the remainder is reconstructed from the germline J gene. The chain employs TRBV1 and TRBJ2-1; TRBD2 matches at 7 bases. In germline, CDR1 is NSQYPW, CDR2 LRSPGD (reference sequence). The CDR3 has 15 amino acids. The V gene end was trimmed by 1 base and the J gene end by 4 bases; junction bases not matched to a gene: 4. This chain's CDR3 is CTCSAADGGYAEQFF. The part of the CDR3 DNA that was read is TGCACCTGCAGTGCAGCTGATGGGGGGTATGCT. The entire variable domain, with the rest obtained from reference TRBV1 and TRBJ2-1, is as follows: VTLLEQNPRWRLVPRGQAVNLRCILKNSQYPWMSWYQQDLQKQLQWLFTLRSPGDKEVKSLPGADYLATRVTDTELRLQVANMSQGRTLYCTCSAADGGYAEQFFGPGTRLTVL.

This clone was seen a handful of times. Germline and genes: mouse. Read sequence stops 4 residues before the CDR3 end, and the germline J gene provides the missing end. V and J are TRBV13-3 and TRBJ1-4; TRBD1 aligns across 11 bases. The ends lost 7 bases at V and 6 bases at J; junction bases unmatched: 5. CDR1 and CDR2 (germline): NNHDY, SYVADS. The CDR3 has 14 residues. The CDR3 DNA, read in part, is TGTGCCAGCGCCCCGGGACAGGGGGACGAA. This translates into CASAPGQGDE. The CDR3 in its entirety is CASAPGQGDERLFF.